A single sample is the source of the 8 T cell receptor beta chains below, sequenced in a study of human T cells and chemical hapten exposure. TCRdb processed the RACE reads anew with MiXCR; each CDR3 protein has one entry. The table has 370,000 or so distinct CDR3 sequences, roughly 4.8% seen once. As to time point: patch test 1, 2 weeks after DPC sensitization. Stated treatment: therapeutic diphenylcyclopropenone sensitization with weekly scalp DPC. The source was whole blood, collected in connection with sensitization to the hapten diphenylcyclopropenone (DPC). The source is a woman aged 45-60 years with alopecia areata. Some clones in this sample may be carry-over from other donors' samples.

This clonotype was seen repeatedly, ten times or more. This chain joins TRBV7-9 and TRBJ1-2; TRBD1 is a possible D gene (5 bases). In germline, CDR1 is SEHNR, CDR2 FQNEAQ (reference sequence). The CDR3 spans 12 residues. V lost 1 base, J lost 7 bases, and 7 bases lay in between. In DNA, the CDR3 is TGTGCCAGCAGCTTAGGACAGTCTGGCTACACCTTC. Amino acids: CASSLGQSGYTF. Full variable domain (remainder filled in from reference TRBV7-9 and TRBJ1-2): DTGVSQNPRHKITKRGQNVTFRCDPISEHNRLYWYRQTLGQGPEFLTYFQNEAQLEKSRLLSDRFSAERPKGSFSTLEIQRTEQGDSAMYLCASSLGQSGYTFGSGTRLTVV.

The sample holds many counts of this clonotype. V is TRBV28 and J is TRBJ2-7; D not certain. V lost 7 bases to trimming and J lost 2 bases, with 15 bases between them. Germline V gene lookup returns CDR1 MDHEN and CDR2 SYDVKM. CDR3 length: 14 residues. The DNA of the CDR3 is TGTGCCAGCAATCAACCCTCCAGGCCCTACGAGCAGTACTTC. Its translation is CASNQPSRPYEQYF.

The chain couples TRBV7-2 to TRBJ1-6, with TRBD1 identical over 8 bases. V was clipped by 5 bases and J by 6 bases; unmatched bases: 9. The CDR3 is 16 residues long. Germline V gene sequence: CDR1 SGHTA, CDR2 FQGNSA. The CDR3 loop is CASSPQSDRGNSPLHF. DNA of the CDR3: TGTGCCAGCAGCCCGCAATCCGACAGGGGTAATTCACCCCTCCACTTT.

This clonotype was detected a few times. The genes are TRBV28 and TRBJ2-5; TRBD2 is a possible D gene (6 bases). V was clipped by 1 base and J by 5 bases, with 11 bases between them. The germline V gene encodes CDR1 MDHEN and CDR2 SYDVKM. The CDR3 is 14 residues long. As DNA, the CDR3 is TGTGCCAGCAGTTTATACCGCGGGACGGAGACCCAGTACTTC. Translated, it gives CASSLYRGTETQYF.

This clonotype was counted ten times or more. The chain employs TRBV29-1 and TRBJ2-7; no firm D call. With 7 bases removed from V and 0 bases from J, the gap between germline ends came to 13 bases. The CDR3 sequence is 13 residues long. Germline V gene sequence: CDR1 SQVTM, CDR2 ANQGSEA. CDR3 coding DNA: TGCAGCGCCAAAGGCGTCAGCTCCTACGAGCAGTACTTC. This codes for CSAKGVSSYEQYF.

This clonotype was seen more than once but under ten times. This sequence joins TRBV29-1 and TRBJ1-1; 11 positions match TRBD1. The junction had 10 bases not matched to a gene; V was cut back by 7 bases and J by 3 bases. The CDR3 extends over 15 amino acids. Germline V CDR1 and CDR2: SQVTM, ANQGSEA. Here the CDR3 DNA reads TGCAGCGCCCGGAGGACAGGGGGCTTTGACACTGAAGCTTTCTTT. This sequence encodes CSARRTGGFDTEAFF.

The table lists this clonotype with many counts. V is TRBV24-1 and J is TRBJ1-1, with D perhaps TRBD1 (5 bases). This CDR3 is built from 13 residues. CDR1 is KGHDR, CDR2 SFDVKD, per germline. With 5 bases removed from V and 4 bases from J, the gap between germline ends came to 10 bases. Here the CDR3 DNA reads TGTGCCACCAGTGCTGGGGGGAGCACTGAAGCTTTCTTT. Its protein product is CATSAGGSTEAFF.

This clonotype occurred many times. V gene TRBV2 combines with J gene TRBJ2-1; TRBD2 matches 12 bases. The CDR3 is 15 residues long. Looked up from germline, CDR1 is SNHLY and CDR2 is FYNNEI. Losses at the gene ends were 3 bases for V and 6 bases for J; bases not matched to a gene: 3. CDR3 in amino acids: CASSEGLAGTNEQFF. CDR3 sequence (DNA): TGTGCCAGCAGTGAGGGACTAGCGGGTACCAATGAGCAGTTCTTC. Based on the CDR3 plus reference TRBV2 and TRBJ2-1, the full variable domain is EPEVTQTPSHQVTQMGQEVILRCVPISNHLYFYWYRQILGQKVEFLVSFYNNEISEKSEIFDDQFSVERPDGSNFTLKIRSTKLEDSAMYFCASSEGLAGTNEQFFGPGTRLTVL.